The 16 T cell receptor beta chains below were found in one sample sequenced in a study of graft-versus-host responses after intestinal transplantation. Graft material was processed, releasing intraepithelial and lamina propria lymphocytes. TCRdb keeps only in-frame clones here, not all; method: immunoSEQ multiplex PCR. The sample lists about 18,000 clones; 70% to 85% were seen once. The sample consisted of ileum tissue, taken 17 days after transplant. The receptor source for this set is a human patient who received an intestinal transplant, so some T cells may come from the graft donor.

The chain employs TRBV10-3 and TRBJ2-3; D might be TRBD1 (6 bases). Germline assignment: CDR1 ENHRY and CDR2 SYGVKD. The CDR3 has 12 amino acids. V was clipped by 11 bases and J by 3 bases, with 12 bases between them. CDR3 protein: CASKGGTDTQYF. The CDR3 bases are TGTGCCTCAAAAGGGGGAACAGATACGCAGTATTTT.

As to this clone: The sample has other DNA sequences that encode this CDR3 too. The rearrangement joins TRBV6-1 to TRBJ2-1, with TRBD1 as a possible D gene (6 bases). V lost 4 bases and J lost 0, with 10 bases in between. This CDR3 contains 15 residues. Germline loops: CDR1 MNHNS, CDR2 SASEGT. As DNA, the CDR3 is TGTGCCAGCAGTGTACAGGGCCCCTCCTACAATGAGCAGTTCTTC. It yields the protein CASSVQGPSYNEQFF.

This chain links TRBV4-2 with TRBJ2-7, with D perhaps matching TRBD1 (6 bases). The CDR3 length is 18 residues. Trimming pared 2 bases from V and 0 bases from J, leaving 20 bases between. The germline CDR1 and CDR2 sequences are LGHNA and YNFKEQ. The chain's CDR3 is CASSQLTGVQRSSYEQYF. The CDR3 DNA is TGTGCCAGCAGCCAATTGACAGGCGTCCAACGTAGCTCCTACGAGCAGTACTTC.

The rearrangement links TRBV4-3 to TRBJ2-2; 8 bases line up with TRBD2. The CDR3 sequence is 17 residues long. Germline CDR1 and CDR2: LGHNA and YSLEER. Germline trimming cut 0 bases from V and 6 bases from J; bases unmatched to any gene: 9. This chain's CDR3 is CASSQDMSGSISGELFF. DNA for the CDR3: TGCGCCAGCAGCCAAGATATGAGCGGGAGTATCTCCGGGGAGCTGTTTTTT.

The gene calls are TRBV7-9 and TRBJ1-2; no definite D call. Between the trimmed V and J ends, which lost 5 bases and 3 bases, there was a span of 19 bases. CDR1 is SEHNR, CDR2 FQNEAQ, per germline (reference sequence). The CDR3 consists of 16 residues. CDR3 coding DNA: TGTGCCAGCAGCCTACTAATGGCAGAAGCCCACTATGGCTACACCTTC. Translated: CASSLLMAEAHYGYTF.

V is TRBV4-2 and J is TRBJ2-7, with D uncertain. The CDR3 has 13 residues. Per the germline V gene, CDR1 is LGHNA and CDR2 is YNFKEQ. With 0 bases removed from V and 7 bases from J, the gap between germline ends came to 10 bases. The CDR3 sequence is CASSQDEWGEQYF. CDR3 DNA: TGTGCCAGCAGCCAAGATGAGTGGGGAGAGCAGTACTTC.

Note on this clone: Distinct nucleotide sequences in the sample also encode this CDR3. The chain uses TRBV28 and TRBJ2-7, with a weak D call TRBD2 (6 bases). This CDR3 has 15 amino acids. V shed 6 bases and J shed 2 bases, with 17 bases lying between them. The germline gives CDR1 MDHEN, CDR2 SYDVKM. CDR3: CASSLFGGTTYEQYF. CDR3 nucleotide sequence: TGTGCCAGCAGCCTCTTTGGCGGGACGACCTACGAGCAGTACTTC.

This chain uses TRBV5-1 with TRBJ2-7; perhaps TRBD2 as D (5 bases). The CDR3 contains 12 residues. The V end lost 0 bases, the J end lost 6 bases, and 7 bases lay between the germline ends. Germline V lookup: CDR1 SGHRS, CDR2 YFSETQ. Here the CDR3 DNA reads TGCGCCAGCAGCTTGGGAGGGCCCGAGCAGTACTTC. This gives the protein CASSLGGPEQYF.

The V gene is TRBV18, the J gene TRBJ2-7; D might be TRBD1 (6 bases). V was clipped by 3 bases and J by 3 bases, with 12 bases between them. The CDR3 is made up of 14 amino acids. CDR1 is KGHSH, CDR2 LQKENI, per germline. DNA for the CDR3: TGTGCCAGCTCACCTTCAGGGGTTTACTACGAGCAGTACTTC. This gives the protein CASSPSGVYYEQYF.

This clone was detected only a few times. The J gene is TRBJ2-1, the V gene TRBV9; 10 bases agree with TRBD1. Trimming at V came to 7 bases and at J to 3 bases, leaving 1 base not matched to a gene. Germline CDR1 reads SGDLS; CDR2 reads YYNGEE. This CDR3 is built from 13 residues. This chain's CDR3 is CASGTGDYNEQFF. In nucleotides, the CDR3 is TGTGCCAGCGGGACAGGGGACTACAATGAGCAGTTCTTC.

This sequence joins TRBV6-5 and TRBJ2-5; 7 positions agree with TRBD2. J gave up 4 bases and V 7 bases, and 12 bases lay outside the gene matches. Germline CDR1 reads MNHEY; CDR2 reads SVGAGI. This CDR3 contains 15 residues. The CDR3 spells CASTSGGRQGETQYF. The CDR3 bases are TGTGCCAGCACCTCCGGGGGGAGGCAAGGAGAGACCCAGTACTTC.

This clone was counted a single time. Here the CDR3 reads CASSQVGTSGNYEQYF. The CDR3 DNA sequence: TGCGCCAGCAGCCAGGTCGGGACTAGCGGGAACTACGAGCAGTACTTC. This chain links TRBV4-3 with TRBJ2-7, with 13 bases matching TRBD2. The CDR3 contains 16 residues. The V gene end was trimmed by 3 bases and the J gene end by 3 bases; junction bases not matched to a gene: 5. Germline CDR1 and CDR2: LGHNA and YSLEER.

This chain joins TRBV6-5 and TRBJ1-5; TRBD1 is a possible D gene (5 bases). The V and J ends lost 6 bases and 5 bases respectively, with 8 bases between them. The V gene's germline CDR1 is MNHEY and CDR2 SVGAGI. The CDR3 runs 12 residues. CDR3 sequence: CASRTGYQPQHF. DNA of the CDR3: TGTGCCAGCAGAACAGGCTATCAGCCCCAGCATTTT.

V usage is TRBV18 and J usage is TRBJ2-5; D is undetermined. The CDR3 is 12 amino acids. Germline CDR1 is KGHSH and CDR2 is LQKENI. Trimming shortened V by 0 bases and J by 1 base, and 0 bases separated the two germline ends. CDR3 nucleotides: TGTGCCAGCTCACCACCCCAAGAGACCCAGTACTTC. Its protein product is CASSPPQETQYF.

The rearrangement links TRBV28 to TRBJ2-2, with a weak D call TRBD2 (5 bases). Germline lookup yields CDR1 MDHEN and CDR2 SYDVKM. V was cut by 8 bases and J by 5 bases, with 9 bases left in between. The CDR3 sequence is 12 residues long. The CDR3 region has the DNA TGTGCCAGCGAGGGAAGGACCGGGGAGCTGTTTTTT. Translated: CASEGRTGELFF.

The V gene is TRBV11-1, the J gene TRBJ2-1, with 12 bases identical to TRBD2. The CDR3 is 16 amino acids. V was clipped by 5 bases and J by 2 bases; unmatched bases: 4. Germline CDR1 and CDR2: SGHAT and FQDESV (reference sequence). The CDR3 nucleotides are TGTGCCAGCAGCCCGCGGACTAGCGGGACCTACAATGAGCAGTTCTTC. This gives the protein CASSPRTSGTYNEQFF.